This T cell receptor (beta chain) was retrieved from a study of T cells in Graves' hyperthyroidism and ophthalmopathy. Study-wide findings and caveats: The blood repertoire included most of the expanded thyroid clonotypes above 0.001.

Remarks on this clonotype: The antigen remains undetermined.

Clinical symptoms, serum thyroxine, TRAb, thyroid ultrasound and orbital computed tomography informed diagnoses. This CDR3 comprises 14 residues. The V gene lost 4 bases and the J gene lost 6 bases, with 15 bases spanning the gap. Germline loops: CDR1 SGDLS, CDR2 YYNGEE. RNA transcripts served as the template for amplifying TCR beta CDR3 regions. HTBI primers were used for first-round RT-PCR of the TCR CDR3. MiXCR was run by TCRdb on the multiplex PCR reads, yielding one entry per CDR3 protein. The data hold around 350,000 distinct CDR3 sequences, with more than 14% observed a single time. V and J are TRBV9 and TRBJ2-3; a possible D gene is TRBD1 (6 bases). The TCR was taken from a woman in her twenties or thirties with Graves' ophthalmopathy. The sample comprised blood. This CDR3 reads CASSPQDRRDTQYF. CDR3 bases: TGTGCCAGCAGCCCACAAGACAGGCGGGATACGCAGTATTTT.